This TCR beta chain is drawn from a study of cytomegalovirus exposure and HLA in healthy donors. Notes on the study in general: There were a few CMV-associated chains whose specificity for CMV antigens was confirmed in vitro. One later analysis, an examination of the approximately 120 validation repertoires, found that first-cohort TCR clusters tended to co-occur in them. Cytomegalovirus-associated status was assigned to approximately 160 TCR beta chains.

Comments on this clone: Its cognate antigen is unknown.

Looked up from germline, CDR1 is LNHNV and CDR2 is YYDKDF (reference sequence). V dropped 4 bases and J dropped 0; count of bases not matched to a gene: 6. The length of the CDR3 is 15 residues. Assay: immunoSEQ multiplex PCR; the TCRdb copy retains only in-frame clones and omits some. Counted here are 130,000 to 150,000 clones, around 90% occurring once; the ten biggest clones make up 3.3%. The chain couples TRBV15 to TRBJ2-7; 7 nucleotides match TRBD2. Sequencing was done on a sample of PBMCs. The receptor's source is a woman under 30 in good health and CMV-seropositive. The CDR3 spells CATSTGGGGSYEQYF. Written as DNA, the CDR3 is TGTGCCACCAGCACCGGTGGGGGGGGCTCCTACGAGCAGTACTTC.